At least ten counts were recorded for the clone carrying this T cell receptor (beta chain). The sample is drawn from a study of response to subunit inactivated influenza vaccine. TCRdb re-called the RT-PCR reads through MiXCR, storing one row per CDR3 protein. The data show 500,000 to 600,000 distinct CDR3 sequences, 7.5% to 8.5% seen once. This CDR3 is built from 15 residues. The V end was cut by 1 base, the J end by 0 bases, with 6 bases between. The chain combines TRBV12-3 or TRBV12-4 with TRBJ2-2; D is possibly TRBD1 or TRBD2 (5 bases each). The origin of this receptor is a man between 50 and 69 years old who received an inactivated influenza vaccine. The sample in question was PBMCs from blood, obtained 23 months after vaccination. The CDR3 DNA reads as TGTGCCAGCAGTTTAGTGGGACCGAACACCGGGGAGCTGTTTTTT. Its protein is CASSLVGPNTGELFF.